This T cell receptor beta chain was profiled in a study of cytomegalovirus exposure and HLA in healthy donors. Findings and limits, study-wide: Both high specificity and high sensitivity reportedly marked the classifier's diagnosis of cytomegalovirus status.

The trim removed 0 bases at V and 3 bases at J, leaving 4 bases unmatched. CDR3 size: 16 residues. Germline assignment: CDR1 MNHEY and CDR2 SVGAGI. Turning to this clone: Its antigen is currently unknown.

The PCR employed 60 Vbeta primers together with 13 Jbeta primers. Clones were sequenced by immunoSEQ multiplex PCR, and TCRdb holds only the in-frame ones, with some missing. The sample lists over 150,000 clones, roughly 78% occurring once. The sample consisted of PBMCs. The chain links TRBV6-5 to TRBJ1-4, with TRBD1 identical over 7 bases. This TCR derives from a boy between 10 and 17 years old in good health and CMV-seronegative. As DNA, the CDR3 is TGTGCCAGCAGTTACTCAGACAGGGTTTCTAATGAAAAACTGTTTTTT. Translation gives CASSYSDRVSNEKLFF.